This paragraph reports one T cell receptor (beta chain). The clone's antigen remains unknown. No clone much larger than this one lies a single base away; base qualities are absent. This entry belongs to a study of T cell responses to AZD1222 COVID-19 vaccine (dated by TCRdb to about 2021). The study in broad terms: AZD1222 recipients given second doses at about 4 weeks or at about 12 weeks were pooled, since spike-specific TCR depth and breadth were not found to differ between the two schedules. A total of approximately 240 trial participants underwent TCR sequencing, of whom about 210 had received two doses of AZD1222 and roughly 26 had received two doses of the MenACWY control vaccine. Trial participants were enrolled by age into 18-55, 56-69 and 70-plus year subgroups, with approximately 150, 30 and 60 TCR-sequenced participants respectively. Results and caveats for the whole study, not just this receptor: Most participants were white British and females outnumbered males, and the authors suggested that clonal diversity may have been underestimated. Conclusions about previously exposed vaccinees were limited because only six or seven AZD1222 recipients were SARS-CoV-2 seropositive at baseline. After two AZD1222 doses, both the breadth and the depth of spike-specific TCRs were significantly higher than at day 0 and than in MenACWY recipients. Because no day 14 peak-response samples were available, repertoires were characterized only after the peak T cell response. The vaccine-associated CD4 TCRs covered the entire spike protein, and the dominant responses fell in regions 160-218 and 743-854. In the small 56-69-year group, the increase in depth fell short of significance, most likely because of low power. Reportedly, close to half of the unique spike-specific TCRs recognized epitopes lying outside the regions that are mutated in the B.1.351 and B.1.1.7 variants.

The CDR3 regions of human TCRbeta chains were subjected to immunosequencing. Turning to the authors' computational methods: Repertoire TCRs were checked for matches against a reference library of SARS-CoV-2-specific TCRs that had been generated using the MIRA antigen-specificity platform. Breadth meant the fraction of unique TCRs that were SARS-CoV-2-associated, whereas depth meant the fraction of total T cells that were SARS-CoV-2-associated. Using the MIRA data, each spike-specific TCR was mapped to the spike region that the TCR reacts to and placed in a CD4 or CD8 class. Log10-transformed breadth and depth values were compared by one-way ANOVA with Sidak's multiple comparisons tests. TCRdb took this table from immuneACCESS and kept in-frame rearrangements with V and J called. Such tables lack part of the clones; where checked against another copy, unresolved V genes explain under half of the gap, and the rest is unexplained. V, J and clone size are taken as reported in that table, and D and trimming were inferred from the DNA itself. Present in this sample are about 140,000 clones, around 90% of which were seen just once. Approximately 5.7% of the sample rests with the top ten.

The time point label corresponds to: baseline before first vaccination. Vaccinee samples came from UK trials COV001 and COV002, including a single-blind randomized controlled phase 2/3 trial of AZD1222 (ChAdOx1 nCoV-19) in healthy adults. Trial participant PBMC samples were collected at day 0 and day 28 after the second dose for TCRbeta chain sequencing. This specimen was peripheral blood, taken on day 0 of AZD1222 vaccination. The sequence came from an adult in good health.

The nucleotide sequence is TGTGCCAGCAGCTCATACAGGTCGGCGATGACTGAAGCTTTCTTT. Translated, it reads CASSSYRSAMTEAFF. The rearranged chain carries TRBV5-8 and TRBJ1-1; a tentative D match to TRBD1 spans 5 bases. CDR1 SGHTS and CDR2 YDEGEE are derived from the germline V gene. V is shortened by 3 bases, J by 5 bases, and the region joining them spans 17 bases. The CDR3 spans 15 residues, from the cysteine through the phenylalanine. The read is trimmed to its CDR3 DNA, 45 bases read in frame from base 1.